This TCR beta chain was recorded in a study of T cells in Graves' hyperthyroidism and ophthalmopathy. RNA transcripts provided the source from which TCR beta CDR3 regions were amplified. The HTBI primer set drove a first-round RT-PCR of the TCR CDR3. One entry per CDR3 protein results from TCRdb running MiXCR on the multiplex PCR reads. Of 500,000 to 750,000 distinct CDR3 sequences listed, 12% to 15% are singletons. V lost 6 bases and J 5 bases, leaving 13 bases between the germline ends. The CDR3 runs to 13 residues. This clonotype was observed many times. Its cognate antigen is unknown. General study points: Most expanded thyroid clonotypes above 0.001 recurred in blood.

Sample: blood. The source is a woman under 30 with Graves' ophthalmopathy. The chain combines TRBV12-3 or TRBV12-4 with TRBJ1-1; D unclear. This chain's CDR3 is CASRPGIWTEAFF. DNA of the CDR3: TGTGCCAGCAGGCCGGGGATATGGACTGAAGCTTTCTTT.